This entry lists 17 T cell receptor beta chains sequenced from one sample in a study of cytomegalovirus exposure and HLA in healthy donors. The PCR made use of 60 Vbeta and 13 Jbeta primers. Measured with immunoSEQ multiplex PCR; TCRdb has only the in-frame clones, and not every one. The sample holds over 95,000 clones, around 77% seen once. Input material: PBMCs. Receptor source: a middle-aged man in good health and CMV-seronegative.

CDR3 sequence reads: CASSAGTGHTEAFF. The CDR3 region has the DNA TGCGCCAGCAGCGCCGGGACAGGGCACACTGAAGCTTTCTTT. This chain joins TRBV5-1 and TRBJ1-1; TRBD1 aligns across 9 bases. With V trimmed by 4 bases and J by 3 bases, 4 bases remained unmatched. The CDR3 is made up of 14 amino acids. Germline loops: CDR1 SGHRS, CDR2 YFSETQ.

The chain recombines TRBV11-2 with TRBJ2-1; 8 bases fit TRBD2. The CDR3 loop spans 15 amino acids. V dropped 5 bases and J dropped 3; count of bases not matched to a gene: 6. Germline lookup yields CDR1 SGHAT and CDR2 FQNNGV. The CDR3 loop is CASSPPGLGYNEQFF. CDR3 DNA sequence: TGTGCCAGCAGCCCACCGGGACTAGGCTACAATGAGCAGTTCTTC.

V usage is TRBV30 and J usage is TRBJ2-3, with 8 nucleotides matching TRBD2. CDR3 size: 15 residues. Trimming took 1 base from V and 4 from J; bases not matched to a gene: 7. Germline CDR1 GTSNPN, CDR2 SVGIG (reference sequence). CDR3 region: CAWSGSGRGADTQYF. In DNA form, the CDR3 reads TGTGCCTGGAGTGGGAGCGGGAGAGGGGCAGATACGCAGTATTTT.

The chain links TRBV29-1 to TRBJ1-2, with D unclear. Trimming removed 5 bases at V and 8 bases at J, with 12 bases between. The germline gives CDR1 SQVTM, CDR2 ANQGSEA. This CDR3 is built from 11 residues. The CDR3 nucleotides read TGCAGCGTTAGTCTAAGCAGGGGCTACACCTTC. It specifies CSVSLSRGYTF. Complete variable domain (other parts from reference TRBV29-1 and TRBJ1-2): SAVISQKPSRDICQRGTSLTIQCQVDSQVTMMFWYRQQPGQSLTLIATANQGSEATYESGFVIDKFPISRPNLTFSTLTVSNMSPEDSSIYLCSVSLSRGYTFGSGTRLTVV.

The chain's CDR3 is CASSRGQANSPLHF. The DNA for the CDR3 is TGTGCCAGCAGCCGAGGACAGGCGAATTCACCCCTCCACTTT. The chain employs TRBV5-5 and TRBJ1-6, with 7 positions matching TRBD1. V dropped 4 bases and J dropped 7; count of bases not matched to a gene: 5. Germline V gives CDR1 SGHKS, CDR2 YYEKEE (reference sequence). This CDR3 contains 14 residues.

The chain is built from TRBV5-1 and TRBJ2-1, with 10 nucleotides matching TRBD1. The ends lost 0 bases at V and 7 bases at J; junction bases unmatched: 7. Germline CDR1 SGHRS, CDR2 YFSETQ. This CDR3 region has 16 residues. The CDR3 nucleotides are TGCGCCAGCAGCTTGGGGGGGACAGGGGTTACAAATGAGCAGTTCTTC. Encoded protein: CASSLGGTGVTNEQFF.

This chain's CDR3 is CASSPLPPQGPYEQYF. The CDR3 nucleotides are TGTGCCAGCTCACCCCTCCCCCCCCAGGGCCCCTACGAGCAGTACTTC. The J gene is TRBJ2-7, the V gene TRBV18, with a weak D call TRBD1 (5 bases). Per the germline V gene, CDR1 is KGHSH and CDR2 is LQKENI. The V and J ends lost 3 bases and 2 bases respectively, with 17 bases between them. This CDR3 region has 16 residues.

The CDR3 DNA is TGTGCCAGCAGCTTAGCTGCCCTACAGGGGCGAGCTTTCTTT. This encodes CASSLAALQGRAFF. This chain joins TRBV7-2 and TRBJ1-1, with 7 nucleotides matching TRBD1. The germline CDR1 and CDR2 sequences are SGHTA and FQGNSA. The CDR3 is 14 residues long. J lost 10 bases, V lost 0 bases, and 8 bases had no gene match. The whole variable domain, filled in from reference TRBV7-2 and TRBJ1-1, reads GAGVSQSPSNKVTEKGKDVELRCDPISGHTALYWYRQSLGQGLEFLIYFQGNSAPDKSGLPSDRFSAERTGGSVSTLTIQRTQQEDSAVYLCASSLAALQGRAFFGQGTRLTVV.

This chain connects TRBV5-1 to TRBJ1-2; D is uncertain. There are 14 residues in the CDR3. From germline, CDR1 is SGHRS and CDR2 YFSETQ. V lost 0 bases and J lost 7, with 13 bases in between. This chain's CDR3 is CASSLEAEMGGYTF. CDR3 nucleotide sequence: TGCGCCAGCAGCTTGGAGGCGGAGATGGGTGGCTACACCTTC.

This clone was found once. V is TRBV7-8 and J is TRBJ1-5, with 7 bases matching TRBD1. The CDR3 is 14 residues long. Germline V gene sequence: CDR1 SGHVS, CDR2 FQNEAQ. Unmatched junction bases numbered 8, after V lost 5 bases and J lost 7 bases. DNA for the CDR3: TGTGCCAGCAGCCTAGACAGGGTTGGGCAGCCCCAGCATTTT. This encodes CASSLDRVGQPQHF.

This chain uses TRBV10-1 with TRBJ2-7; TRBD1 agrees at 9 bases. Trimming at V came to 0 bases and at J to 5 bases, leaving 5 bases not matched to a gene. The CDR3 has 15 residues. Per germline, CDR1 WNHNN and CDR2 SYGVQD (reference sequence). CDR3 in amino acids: CASSESGTGIHEQYF. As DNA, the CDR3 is TGCGCCAGCAGTGAGTCAGGGACAGGGATCCACGAGCAGTACTTC.

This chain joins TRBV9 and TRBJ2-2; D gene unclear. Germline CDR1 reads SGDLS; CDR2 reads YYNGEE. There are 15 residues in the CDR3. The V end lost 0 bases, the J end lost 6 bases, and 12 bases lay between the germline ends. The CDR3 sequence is CASSVAVSAPGELFF. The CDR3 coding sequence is TGTGCCAGCAGCGTAGCTGTAAGCGCGCCCGGGGAGCTGTTTTTT.

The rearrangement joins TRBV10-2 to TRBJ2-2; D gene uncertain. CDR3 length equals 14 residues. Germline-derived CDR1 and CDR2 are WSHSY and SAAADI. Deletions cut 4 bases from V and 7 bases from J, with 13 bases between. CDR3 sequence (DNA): TGCGCCAGCAGTGCGGAGATTCGTGGCGGGGAGCTGTTTTTT. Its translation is CASSAEIRGGELFF.

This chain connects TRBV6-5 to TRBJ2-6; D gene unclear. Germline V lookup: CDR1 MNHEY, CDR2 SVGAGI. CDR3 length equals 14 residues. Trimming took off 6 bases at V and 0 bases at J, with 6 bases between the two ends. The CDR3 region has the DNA TGTGCCAGCAGCCAATCCTCTGGGGCCAACGTCCTGACTTTC. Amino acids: CASSQSSGANVLTF.

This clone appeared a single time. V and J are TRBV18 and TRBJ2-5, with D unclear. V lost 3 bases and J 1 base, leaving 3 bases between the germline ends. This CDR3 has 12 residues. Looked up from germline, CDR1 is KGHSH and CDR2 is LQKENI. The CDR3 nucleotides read TGTGCCAGCTCACCCGTCCAAGAGACCCAGTACTTC. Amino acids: CASSPVQETQYF.

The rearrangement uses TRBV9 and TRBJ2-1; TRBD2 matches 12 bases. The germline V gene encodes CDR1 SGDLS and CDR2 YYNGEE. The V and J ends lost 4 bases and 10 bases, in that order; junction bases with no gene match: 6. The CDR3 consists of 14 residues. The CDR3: CASSPGLAGSEQFF. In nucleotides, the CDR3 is TGTGCCAGCAGCCCTGGACTAGCGGGGTCAGAGCAGTTCTTC.

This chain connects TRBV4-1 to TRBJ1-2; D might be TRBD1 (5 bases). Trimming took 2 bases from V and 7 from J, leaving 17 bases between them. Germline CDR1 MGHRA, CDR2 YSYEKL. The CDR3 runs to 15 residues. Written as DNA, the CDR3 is TGCGCCAGCAGCCAACAGGGAATAACACTCGGTGGCTACACCTTC. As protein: CASSQQGITLGGYTF.